These 27 T cell receptor beta chains were all obtained from the same sample, sequenced in a study of a mutant IDH1 vaccine in newly diagnosed glioma. Here immunoSEQ multiplex PCR was the method, and the copy in TCRdb shows in-frame clones only, minus some. The sample consists of about 60,000 clones, 84% of them appearing once. Sample time point: week 35, safety follow-up. Each dose delivered 300 ug of mutant IDH1 20-mer peptide subcutaneously with imiquimod. Their antigens are not known. The starting material was PBMCs, obtained from a glioma patient whose treatment included an IDH1 peptide vaccine. These receptors were collected from a man aged 25-40 years with glioma.

This sequence joins TRBV12-5 and TRBJ1-5, with a weak D call TRBD1 (6 bases). Deletions cut 0 bases from V and 7 bases from J, with 13 bases between. CDR1 and CDR2 (germline): LGHNT, FRNRAP. The CDR3 runs 15 residues. The CDR3 loop reads CASGLVWGAGQPQHF. DNA of the CDR3: TGTGCTAGTGGTTTGGTATGGGGGGCCGGACAGCCCCAGCATTTT.

This clone was found once. V usage is TRBV11-2 and J usage is TRBJ2-3; unclear D gene. The V gene lost 1 base and the J gene lost 1 base, with 15 bases spanning the gap. The CDR3 totals 17 residues. Per the germline V gene, CDR1 is SGHAT and CDR2 is FQNNGV. CDR3 sequence (DNA): TGTGCCAGCAGCTTAGGTTTTTACTATTCAGGCACAGATACGCAGTATTTT. Translated, it gives CASSLGFYYSGTDTQYF.

A few counts support this clone. The rearrangement uses TRBV29-1 and TRBJ1-2; D may be TRBD1 (6 bases). The CDR3 sequence is 12 residues long. V shed 7 bases and J shed 4 bases, with 13 bases lying between them. Looked up from germline, CDR1 is SQVTM and CDR2 is ANQGSEA. CDR3 sequence: CSADWGPYGYTF. Here the CDR3 DNA reads TGCAGCGCTGATTGGGGGCCCTATGGCTACACCTTC. Full variable domain (rest looked up from reference TRBV29-1 and TRBJ1-2): SAVISQKPSRDICQRGTSLTIQCQVDSQVTMMFWYRQQPGQSLTLIATANQGSEATYESGFVIDKFPISRPNLTFSTLTVSNMSPEDSSIYLCSADWGPYGYTFGSGTRLTVV.

The V and J genes are TRBV4-1 and TRBJ2-2, with TRBD2 as a possible D gene (7 bases). In germline, CDR1 is MGHRA, CDR2 YSYEKL. The CDR3 loop spans 17 amino acids. V was pared by 2 bases and J by 6 bases, with 19 bases between. CDR3 bases: TGCGCCAGCAGCCAACCTCGTTCCGGGGGGCCGGCCGGGGAGCTGTTTTTT. Translated: CASSQPRSGGPAGELFF.

This rearrangement joins TRBV5-1 to TRBJ2-2; 7 bases match TRBD1. From germline, CDR1 is SGHRS and CDR2 YFSETQ. V shed 4 bases and J 4 bases; nucleotides not matched to a gene: 16. The CDR3 has 18 amino acids. The CDR3 spells CASSLGTVHQWVTGELFF. For the CDR3, the DNA is TGCGCCAGCAGCCTAGGGACAGTCCACCAATGGGTCACCGGGGAGCTGTTTTTT. Filled out from reference TRBV5-1 and TRBJ2-2, the complete variable domain reads KAGVTQTPRYLIKTRGQQVTLSCSPISGHRSVSWYQQTPGQGLQFLFEYFSETQRNKGNFPGRFSGRQFSNSRSEMNVSTLELGDSALYLCASSLGTVHQWVTGELFFGEGSRLTVL.

V and J are TRBV6-5 and TRBJ2-7, with 8 bases identical to TRBD1. The V segment lost 0 bases and the J segment 2 bases; nucleotides outside the gene matches: 0. Germline loops: CDR1 MNHEY, CDR2 SVGAGI. The CDR3 covers 14 residues. DNA for the CDR3: TGTGCCAGCAGTTACTCGACAGGGGCCTACGAGCAGTACTTC. Translation: CASSYSTGAYEQYF.

This clone came up once. The CDR3 region is CASSQGMNTEAFF. The CDR3 region has the DNA TGTGCCAGCTCACAGGGGATGAACACTGAAGCTTTCTTT. The chain is built from TRBV18 and TRBJ1-1; maybe TRBD1 (5 bases). V was clipped by 4 bases and J by 0 bases, with 6 bases between them. CDR1 is KGHSH, CDR2 LQKENI, per germline. The CDR3 length is 13 residues.

CDR3 DNA sequence: TGTGCCAGCTCACCAAAGGGAGATCAGCCCCAGCATTTT. This gives the protein CASSPKGDQPQHF. V usage is TRBV18 and J usage is TRBJ1-5; unclear D gene. Looked up from germline, CDR1 is KGHSH and CDR2 is LQKENI. The CDR3 loop spans 13 amino acids. V shed 2 bases and J shed 5 bases, with 7 bases lying between them.

The chain is built from TRBV5-4 and TRBJ1-3; D is unresolved. CDR1 and CDR2 (germline): SGHNT, YYREEE (reference sequence). Trimming took 5 bases from V and 1 from J, leaving 13 bases between them. The CDR3 contains 15 residues. In DNA form, the CDR3 reads TGTGCCAGCAGTTTAAAACGAGGGTCTGGAAACACCATATATTTT. Its translation is CASSLKRGSGNTIYF. The full variable domain, with the rest looked up from reference TRBV5-4 and TRBJ1-3, is ETGVTQSPTHLIKTRGQQVTLRCSSQSGHNTVSWYQQALGQGPQFIFQYYREEENGRGNFPPRFSGLQFPNYSSELNVNALELDDSALYLCASSLKRGSGNTIYFGEGSWLTVV.

The chain links TRBV7-9 to TRBJ2-1; D remains unclear. V lost 5 bases and J 0 bases, leaving 5 bases between the germline ends. CDR3 length: 13 amino acids. CDR1 and CDR2 (germline): SEHNR, FQNEAQ (reference sequence). The CDR3 coding sequence is TGTGCCAGCAGCGACACCTCCTACAATGAGCAGTTCTTC. Translated: CASSDTSYNEQFF.

V and J are TRBV6-1 and TRBJ2-7, with TRBD1 as a possible D gene (6 bases). V dropped 1 base and J dropped 3 bases, with 7 bases sitting between them. This CDR3 is built from 13 residues. Germline V gene data show CDR1 as MNHNS and CDR2 as SASEGT. The CDR3 nucleotides read TGTGCCAGCAGTGAAGGGACAGTCTACGAGCAGTACTTC. As protein: CASSEGTVYEQYF.

V and J are TRBV5-3 and TRBJ2-1, with TRBD2 matching 14 bases. TRBV5-3 is an ORF; its function is uncertain. V shed 4 bases, J shed 0 bases, and the junction held 9 bases outside the gene matches. CDR3 size: 19 residues. The CDR3 here is CARSPWTSGGLSSYNEQFF. In DNA form, the CDR3 reads TGTGCCAGAAGCCCGTGGACTAGCGGGGGGCTGAGCTCCTACAATGAGCAGTTCTTC.

This sequence joins TRBV28 and TRBJ1-2; TRBD1 matches at 8 bases. The CDR3 has 16 residues. Trimming took 6 bases from V and 1 from J; bases not matched to a gene: 10. In germline, CDR1 is MDHEN, CDR2 SYDVKM. This chain's CDR3 is CASRPGGPGGNYGYTF. The CDR3 DNA follows: TGTGCCAGCAGACCAGGGGGCCCCGGGGGTAACTATGGCTACACCTTC.

In its sample, this clone was seen once. The chain is built from TRBV7-8 and TRBJ2-3, with a tentative D call TRBD1 (5 bases). Trimming took 4 bases from V and 0 from J, leaving 14 bases between them. The CDR3 has 16 residues. Germline assignment: CDR1 SGHVS and CDR2 FQNEAQ. In nucleotides, the CDR3 is TGTGCCAGCAGCTCGCCAGGGTGGGGAAGCACAGATACGCAGTATTTT. As protein: CASSSPGWGSTDTQYF.

The J gene is TRBJ2-7, the V gene TRBV27; D is undetermined. The CDR3 is 14 residues long. Germline-derived CDR1 and CDR2 are MNHEY and SMNVEV (reference sequence). V lost 6 bases and J 6 bases, leaving 18 bases between the germline ends. CDR3 coding DNA: TGTGCCAGCAGGGAAGACCTAAGGGTACCCGAGCAGTACTTC. It yields the protein CASREDLRVPEQYF.

The chain has TRBV6-4 and TRBJ2-2; TRBD1 matches 12 bases. V trimming: 5 bases; J trimming: 4 bases; junction bases outside the gene matches: 2. Germline V gene lookup returns CDR1 MRHNA and CDR2 SNTAGT. The CDR3 covers 15 residues. CDR3 nucleotides: TGTGCCAGCAGTCCGGGACAGGGGGCCACCGGGGAGCTGTTTTTT. The encoded protein is CASSPGQGATGELFF.

The chain uses TRBV5-6 and TRBJ1-1; D remains unclear. Germline V CDR1 and CDR2: SGHDT, YYEEEE. The V end was cut by 0 bases, the J end by 3 bases, with 15 bases between. The CDR3 has 16 residues. The CDR3 nucleotides are TGTGCCAGCAGCTTGGTTCAGGTGCCGGGTGACACTGAAGCTTTCTTT. This gives the protein CASSLVQVPGDTEAFF.

A few counts support this clone. The chain employs TRBV5-1 and TRBJ1-1, with D unclear. The CDR3 has 14 amino acids. Germline V gene data show CDR1 as SGHRS and CDR2 as YFSETQ. V gave up 0 bases and J gave up 1 base, with 7 bases separating them. CDR3 coding DNA: TGCGCCAGCAGCTTGGCCAGGCAGAACACTGAAGCTTTCTTT. It translates to CASSLARQNTEAFF.

The chain links TRBV7-9 to TRBJ1-4; TRBD1 matches 7 bases. The germline V gene encodes CDR1 SEHNR and CDR2 FQNEAQ (reference sequence). The CDR3 has 14 amino acids. The V gene end was trimmed by 1 base and the J gene end by 8 bases; junction bases not matched to a gene: 4. In DNA form, the CDR3 reads TGTGCCAGCAGCTTAGGGACAGGAGGAGAAAAACTGTTTTTT. Residues: CASSLGTGGEKLFF. Full variable domain (remainder filled in from reference TRBV7-9 and TRBJ1-4): DTGVSQNPRHKITKRGQNVTFRCDPISEHNRLYWYRQTLGQGPEFLTYFQNEAQLEKSRLLSDRFSAERPKGSFSTLEIQRTEQGDSAMYLCASSLGTGGEKLFFGSGTQLSVL.

The gene calls are TRBV28 and TRBJ1-2; D gene uncertain. Germline CDR1 MDHEN, CDR2 SYDVKM. This CDR3 region has 14 residues. Trimming shortened V by 5 bases and J by 4 bases, and 14 bases separated the two germline ends. CDR3 DNA sequence: TGTGCCAGCAGTAACGGGCCCTACTTCTATGGCTACACCTTC. Translation: CASSNGPYFYGYTF.

V is TRBV30 and J is TRBJ2-5; D remains unclear. The CDR3 is 11 amino acids. Germline CDR1 GTSNPN, CDR2 SVGIG (reference sequence). With 3 bases removed from V and 4 bases from J, the gap between germline ends came to 6 bases. CDR3 amino acids: CAWRGAETQYF. CDR3 sequence (DNA): TGTGCCTGGAGAGGAGCAGAGACCCAGTACTTC.

The chain carries TRBV6-5 and TRBJ2-5; maybe TRBD2 (5 bases). The CDR3 is 12 amino acids. V lost 5 bases and J lost 5, with 9 bases in between. The germline V gene encodes CDR1 MNHEY and CDR2 SVGAGI. The CDR3 DNA follows: TGTGCCAGCAGTACCACGGGGGAGACCCAGTACTTC. This sequence encodes CASSTTGETQYF.

J is TRBJ1-6 and V is TRBV5-6; D possibly corresponds to TRBD1 (5 bases). The CDR3 covers 19 residues. V lost 0 bases to trimming and J lost 8 bases, with 24 bases between them. Germline loops: CDR1 SGHDT, CDR2 YYEEEE. CDR3 bases: TGTGCCAGCAGCTTGGTAGGCTCCAGGGTGAGAACACTTCATTCACCCCTCCACTTT. Amino acid sequence: CASSLVGSRVRTLHSPLHF.

V and J are TRBV19 and TRBJ2-3, with unresolved D. Between the trimmed V and J ends, which lost 1 base and 6 bases, there was a span of 17 bases. CDR3 size: 16 residues. The germline V gene has CDR1 LNHDA and CDR2 SQIVND (reference sequence). This CDR3 reads CASSIGGNWVVDTQYF. As DNA, the CDR3 is TGTGCCAGTAGTATAGGTGGGAATTGGGTCGTGGATACGCAGTATTTT. Full variable domain (outside the CDR3, taken from reference TRBV19 and TRBJ2-3): DGGITQSPKYLFRKEGQNVTLSCEQNLNHDAMYWYRQDPGQGLRLIYYSQIVNDFQKGDIAEGYSVSREKKESFPLTVTSAQKNPTAFYLCASSIGGNWVVDTQYFGPGTRLTVL.

The chain uses TRBV2 and TRBJ2-7; D is tentatively TRBD1 or TRBD2 (5 bases each). The V end was cut by 7 bases, the J end by 7 bases, with 17 bases between. Germline assignment: CDR1 SNHLY and CDR2 FYNNEI. The length of the CDR3 is 13 residues. CDR3 in amino acids: CASNLGVFEEQYF. CDR3 in DNA: TGTGCCAGCAATCTGGGGGTCTTCGAAGAGCAGTACTTC.

The chain carries TRBV5-4 and TRBJ1-1; 7 bases match TRBD1. CDR1 is SGHNT, CDR2 YYREEE, per germline (reference sequence). With 4 bases clipped from V and 2 bases from J, the junction kept 8 bases outside the gene matches. This CDR3 is built from 15 residues. The CDR3 spells CASSRTGTVNTEAFF. In nucleotides, the CDR3 is TGTGCCAGCAGCAGAACCGGGACAGTAAACACTGAAGCTTTCTTT.

V usage is TRBV19 and J usage is TRBJ2-7; D may be TRBD1 or TRBD2 (5 bases each). This CDR3 has 18 amino acids. The V gene's germline CDR1 is LNHDA and CDR2 SQIVND (reference sequence). Trimming removed 0 bases from V and 2 bases from J, with 20 bases in between. CDR3 coding DNA: TGTGCCAGTAGTATAGATTACGTTCCGGGACCCGGAACCTACGAGCAGTACTTC. As protein: CASSIDYVPGPGTYEQYF.